This entry lists 14 T cell receptor beta chains sequenced from one sample in a study of T-cell reconstitution after alpha-beta-depleted transplantation in children. Study-level findings and limits: After one year, T-cell counts and TCRbeta diversity mostly came from new T cells.

Their antigen targets remain unknown. A library of TCRbeta sequences, prepared with unique molecular identifiers, was generated. TCRdb itself ran the PCR reads through MiXCR, one entry per CDR3 protein. The profile covers about 300,000 distinct CDR3 sequences, with just over 7.5% appearing a single time and about 8.2% taken by the ten largest. The input for sequencing was peripheral blood, taken 360 days after TCRalphabeta/CD19-depleted stem cell transplant. Receptors originate from a female patient aged 2 to 10 who had a stem cell transplant for Fanconi anemia, so the T cells may come from the graft donor.

The V gene is TRBV2, the J gene TRBJ2-5; 15 bases line up with TRBD2. J lost 5 bases, V lost 8 bases, and 6 bases had no gene match. The CDR3 is 15 amino acids. In germline, CDR1 is SNHLY, CDR2 FYNNEI. The CDR3 loop reads CASEWTSGGAETQYF. CDR3 nucleotide sequence: TGTGCCAGCGAGTGGACTAGCGGGGGGGCGGAGACCCAGTACTTC.

This clonotype has a count of ten or more. J is TRBJ2-7 and V is TRBV2, with D tentatively TRBD1 (5 bases). The germline V gene has CDR1 SNHLY and CDR2 FYNNEI. The CDR3 runs to 12 residues. The ends were cut back, 6 bases at V and 9 bases at J, with 15 bases in the middle. The CDR3 nucleotides are TGTGCCAGCAGCGATCAGGGTTTGAGGCAGTACGTC. Its translation: CASSDQGLRQYV.

The chain recombines TRBV10-1 with TRBJ2-7; D call uncertain. CDR1 is WNHNN, CDR2 SYGVQD, per germline (reference sequence). CDR3 length: 15 residues. V was clipped by 10 bases and J by 0 bases, with 19 bases between them. This CDR3 is CATQEAAVRSYEQYF. In nucleotides, the CDR3 is TGCGCCACCCAAGAGGCAGCCGTACGCTCCTACGAGCAGTACTTC.

This clonotype was seen many times. The V gene is TRBV14, the J gene TRBJ2-3; weak D call: TRBD1 (6 bases). The CDR3 length is 13 residues. Per the germline V gene, CDR1 is SGHDN and CDR2 is FVKESK. The V end was cut by 1 base, the J end by 4 bases, with 6 bases between. CDR3 protein: CASSQAGADTQYF. The CDR3, as DNA: TGTGCCAGCAGCCAAGCAGGGGCAGATACGCAGTATTTT.

This clonotype was counted a few times. This sequence joins TRBV5-4 and TRBJ2-2; TRBD1 agrees at 9 bases. V was pared by 0 bases and J by 4 bases, with 4 bases of the junction left unmatched. This CDR3 is built from 16 residues. Germline V gene data show CDR1 as SGHNT and CDR2 as YYREEE (reference sequence). The CDR3 region is CASSLAGTGITGELFF. DNA of the CDR3: TGTGCCAGCAGCTTGGCCGGGACAGGGATCACCGGGGAGCTGTTTTTT.

This clonotype was observed at least ten times. The chain links TRBV20-1 to TRBJ2-3; no definite D call. V was shortened by 3 bases and J by 7 bases, with 17 bases between the two germline ends. The CDR3 spans 14 residues. The V gene's germline CDR1 is DFQATT and CDR2 SNEGSKA (reference sequence). CDR3 in DNA: TGCAGTGCTAGTGCAGGATCCGATGCATATACGCAGTATTTT. Protein product: CSASAGSDAYTQYF.

This clonotype was found many times. The chain employs TRBV12-3 or TRBV12-4 and TRBJ1-6, with a possible D match to TRBD1 (5 bases). The CDR3 has 15 residues. Trimming took off 5 bases at V and 7 bases at J, with 15 bases between the two ends. The CDR3: CASSLHPGGNSPLHF. CDR3 nucleotide sequence: TGTGCCAGCAGTCTACATCCGGGGGGAAATTCACCCCTCCACTTT.

In its sample, this clonotype was seen many times. The chain couples TRBV15 to TRBJ2-1, with D unclear. The V end was cut by 0 bases, the J end by 8 bases, with 8 bases between. Germline V gene data show CDR1 as LNHNV and CDR2 as YYDKDF (reference sequence). The CDR3 is 13 amino acids. The CDR3 nucleotides are TGTGCCACCAGCAGAGATTGGGTGGATGAGCAGTTCTTC. It is translated as CATSRDWVDEQFF.

This clonotype was seen only a few times. CDR3 sequence: CASSQDRRRPQHF. CDR3 nucleotide sequence: TGCGCCAGCAGCCAAGACCGTAGACGCCCCCAGCATTTT. The chain has TRBV4-1 and TRBJ1-5, with D unresolved. Germline-derived CDR1 and CDR2 are MGHRA and YSYEKL. V shed 0 bases and J shed 10 bases, with 10 bases lying between them. CDR3 size: 13 residues.

The chain recombines TRBV20-1 with TRBJ1-1, with 10 bases that match TRBD1. CDR3 size: 13 residues. CDR1 and CDR2 (germline): DFQATT, SNEGSKA (reference sequence). V lost 5 bases and J lost 5; bases outside the gene matches: 5. The CDR3 protein is CSADRGRRTEAFF. In nucleotides, the CDR3 is TGCAGTGCTGACAGGGGGCGAAGGACTGAAGCTTTCTTT.

This clonotype was counted ten times or more. The V and J genes are TRBV5-6 and TRBJ2-2; TRBD1 is a possible D gene (6 bases). The CDR3 loop spans 15 amino acids. Germline loops: CDR1 SGHDT, CDR2 YYEEEE. Trimming cost V 4 bases and J 1 base, with 11 bases left between them. As DNA, the CDR3 is TGTGCCAGCAGCCTGACACAGGGGAACACCGGGGAGCTGTTTTTT. It specifies CASSLTQGNTGELFF.

This clonotype was picked up a small number of times. The gene calls are TRBV6-2 or TRBV6-3 and TRBJ2-1, with 11 bases fitting TRBD2. The V gene's germline CDR1 is MNHEY and CDR2 SVGEGT. The CDR3 is made up of 18 amino acids. Trimming took 4 bases from V and 5 from J; bases not matched to a gene: 13. In DNA form, the CDR3 reads TGTGCCAGCAGTTGGGACGGTATGACTAGCGGGGACCACAATGAGCAGTTCTTC. Translating gives CASSWDGMTSGDHNEQFF.

CDR3 nucleotides: TGCAGTGCTAGGTTGGTTCGGGCTAGCGAAACCTACGAGCAGTACTTC. Translation gives CSARLVRASETYEQYF. The rearrangement uses TRBV20-1 and TRBJ2-7; possible D gene TRBD2, 6 bases. Germline CDR1 is DFQATT and CDR2 is SNEGSKA (reference sequence). The CDR3 spans 16 residues. Trimming removed 3 bases at V and 2 bases at J, with 20 bases between.

V usage is TRBV20-1 and J usage is TRBJ1-4; TRBD1 might be the D (6 bases). This CDR3 is 17 amino acids long. The germline CDR1 and CDR2 sequences are DFQATT and SNEGSKA (reference sequence). Trimming left V 5 bases short and J 2 bases short, with 21 bases between. CDR3 in amino acids: CSAVPRIGGATNEKLFF. CDR3 sequence (DNA): TGCAGTGCTGTTCCAAGGATTGGGGGCGCGACTAATGAAAAACTGTTTTTT.